The 20 T cell receptor beta chains given below trace back to one sample, sequenced in a study. Adaptor-ligated barcode primers were used to amplify TRBV12-4/TRBJ1-2 clonotypes. TCRdb re-called the multiplex PCR reads with MiXCR, one entry per CDR3 protein. The sample shows under 1,000 distinct CDR3 sequences, around 3.6% of them seen only once. Sequenced material: naive CD4+ T cells sorted from blood. Subset here: naive CD4+ T cells, CD4+CD45RA+CD25-. The receptors stem from a female donor with breast cancer.

This clonotype is deemed medium-sized (0.01 to 0.1%). The chain couples TRBV12-3 or TRBV12-4 to TRBJ1-2; D may be TRBD1 (5 bases). V lost 6 bases, J lost 4 bases, and 18 bases lay in between. The CDR3 has 15 residues. The CDR3 region has the DNA TGTGCCAGCAGCCGGGGCCAGTCGGATTTCTATGGCTACACCTTC. This codes for CASSRGQSDFYGYTF.

By its share, this clonotype is medium-sized. The chain has TRBV12-3 or TRBV12-4 and TRBJ1-2, with D unclear. Trimming shortened V by 5 bases and J by 4 bases, and 14 bases separated the two germline ends. The CDR3 is 14 amino acids. The CDR3 here is CASSPDRPLYGYTF. DNA for the CDR3: TGTGCCAGCAGTCCGGACCGACCCCTCTATGGCTACACCTTC.

This clonotype is medium-sized within its sample. The CDR3 DNA follows: TGTGCCAGCAGTTTACGGACCCACTATGGCTACACCTTC. Amino acid sequence: CASSLRTHYGYTF. This chain links TRBV12-3 or TRBV12-4 with TRBJ1-2; D is unresolved. Trimming took 2 bases from V and 3 from J, leaving 7 bases between them. The CDR3 is 13 residues long.

This clonotype is labeled as medium-sized. This chain uses TRBV12-3 or TRBV12-4 with TRBJ1-2, with 10 bases aligning to TRBD1. After removal of 5 bases from V and 8 bases from J, the junction contained 14 bases not matched to a gene. The CDR3 length is 16 residues. The CDR3 loop is CASSPGRGQGLFGYTF. CDR3 in DNA: TGTGCCAGCAGTCCCGGACGGGGACAGGGGCTCTTCGGCTACACCTTC.

This clonotype occurred many times. Written as DNA, the CDR3 is TGTGCCAGCAGTTTAAGAGAAGGGTATGGCTACACCTTC. It yields the protein CASSLREGYGYTF. The chain recombines TRBV12-3 or TRBV12-4 with TRBJ1-2; D gene ambiguous. This CDR3 spans 13 amino acids. The V end was cut by 2 bases, the J end by 5 bases, with 9 bases between.

In this sample, this clonotype is large. Here the CDR3 DNA reads TGTGCCAGCAGCCCCGGACAGAATAATGGCTACACCTTC. Translation gives CASSPGQNNGYTF. This chain connects TRBV12-3 or TRBV12-4 to TRBJ1-2; D might be TRBD1 (6 bases). This CDR3 spans 13 amino acids. Trimming left V 6 bases short and J 6 bases short, with 14 bases between.

This clonotype is medium-sized. The rearrangement links TRBV12-3 or TRBV12-4 to TRBJ1-2, with unresolved D. Trimming left V 5 bases short and J 4 bases short, with 14 bases between. This CDR3 is 14 amino acids long. For the CDR3, the DNA is TGTGCCAGCAGTGAGCGTGGTGGGCTCTATGGCTACACCTTC. Protein sequence: CASSERGGLYGYTF.

By share, this clonotype ranks as medium-sized (0.01 to 0.1%). The germline gene is not matched at one end of the junction; a read error may be the cause. The V call is TRBV12-3 or TRBV12-4, the J call TRBJ1-2; 9 bases fit TRBD1. The CDR3 covers 11 residues. The CDR3 DNA reads TGTGCCAGCAGTTTGGGACAGGGCCCATTCTTC. Translation gives CASSLGQGPFF.

Sample share makes this clonotype medium-sized. The V gene is TRBV12-3 or TRBV12-4, the J gene TRBJ1-2, with 8 bases that match TRBD1. The V gene end was trimmed by 5 bases and the J gene end by 5 bases; junction bases not matched to a gene: 10. The CDR3 totals 15 residues. CDR3 coding DNA: TGTGCCAGCAGTCTAGGACAGGGATGGGCATATGGCTACACCTTC. Translating it yields CASSLGQGWAYGYTF.

This clonotype is labeled medium-sized (0.01 to 0.1%). This chain uses TRBV12-3 or TRBV12-4 with TRBJ1-2; no clear D. The CDR3 is 13 residues long. The germline V and J ends were trimmed by 0 bases and 2 bases, with 4 bases remaining between them. CDR3 DNA: TGTGCCAGCAGTTTAGCCGAAAACTATGGCTACACCTTC. Protein sequence: CASSLAENYGYTF.

This clonotype is judged large (0.1 to 1%). The rearrangement joins TRBV12-3 or TRBV12-4 to TRBJ1-2, with unresolved D. This CDR3 has 14 residues. Between the trimmed V and J ends, which lost 6 bases and 8 bases, there was a span of 19 bases. The CDR3 region is CASSRTHTEGGYTF. In DNA, the CDR3 is TGTGCCAGCAGCCGGACTCACACAGAGGGCGGCTACACCTTC.

This clonotype ranks as medium-sized (0.01 to 0.1%). This rearrangement joins TRBV12-3 or TRBV12-4 to TRBJ1-2; D possibly corresponds to TRBD1 (5 bases). Trimming took off 9 bases at V and 1 base at J, with 12 bases between the two ends. The CDR3 covers 13 residues. CDR3 loop: CASTGRFNYGYTF. The CDR3 coding sequence is TGTGCCAGTACGGGACGGTTTAACTATGGCTACACCTTC.

In this sample, this clonotype is medium-sized (0.01 to 0.1%). The V gene is TRBV12-3 or TRBV12-4, the J gene TRBJ1-2; weak D call: TRBD1 (5 bases). Trimming shortened V by 7 bases and J by 8 bases, and 26 bases separated the two germline ends. The CDR3 runs 16 residues. In nucleotides, the CDR3 is TGTGCCAGCATTTCGGGCACGCGTGGCAGGGTAGGCGGCTACACCTTC. It codes for CASISGTRGRVGGYTF.

Relative to its sample, this clonotype is medium-sized. This rearrangement joins TRBV12-3 or TRBV12-4 to TRBJ1-2; weak D call: TRBD1 (5 bases). V was clipped by 3 bases and J by 4 bases, with 18 bases between them. CDR3 length: 16 residues. CDR3 sequence: CASSLEGPRSVYGYTF. The CDR3 region has the DNA TGTGCCAGCAGTTTGGAGGGACCCCGATCGGTCTATGGCTACACCTTC.

This clonotype was counted many times. This sequence joins TRBV12-3 or TRBV12-4 and TRBJ1-2; D is unresolved. The CDR3 totals 12 residues. With 7 bases removed from V and 4 bases from J, the gap between germline ends came to 10 bases. For the CDR3, the DNA is TGTGCCAGCAACGGGGAAAGCTATGGCTACACCTTC. Translation: CASNGESYGYTF.

This clonotype qualifies as medium-sized. The gene calls are TRBV12-3 or TRBV12-4 and TRBJ1-2; D is unresolved. This CDR3 contains 15 residues. V was pared by 5 bases and J by 6 bases, with 19 bases between. This CDR3 reads CASSPHAGGENGYTF. CDR3 in DNA: TGTGCCAGCAGTCCCCACGCAGGTGGGGAGAATGGCTACACCTTC.

This clonotype is labeled as medium-sized. V gene TRBV12-3 or TRBV12-4 combines with J gene TRBJ1-2; D is unresolved. V was clipped by 2 bases and J by 4 bases, with 5 bases between them. This CDR3 has 12 amino acids. CDR3: CASSLRIYGYTF. Written as DNA, the CDR3 is TGTGCCAGCAGTTTAAGGATCTATGGCTACACCTTC.

Sample share makes this clonotype medium-sized. V gene TRBV12-3 or TRBV12-4 combines with J gene TRBJ1-2, with TRBD1 as a possible D gene (5 bases). The CDR3 extends over 12 amino acids. V shed 8 bases and J shed 5 bases, with 12 bases lying between them. The CDR3 nucleotides read TGTGCCAGCGCCCAGGGAGTGTATGGCTACACCTTC. It codes for CASAQGVYGYTF.

This clonotype is deemed medium-sized. The CDR3 nucleotides read TGTGCCAGCAGTCCCGTTACTAACTATGGCTACACCTTC. This encodes CASSPVTNYGYTF. The gene calls are TRBV12-3 or TRBV12-4 and TRBJ1-2, with D hard to call. The CDR3 loop spans 13 amino acids. Trimming stripped 5 bases from V and 0 bases from J, with 7 bases between.

This clonotype was recorded many times. J is TRBJ1-2 and V is TRBV12-3 or TRBV12-4, with a tentative D call TRBD1 (5 bases). Trimming removed 5 bases at V and 4 bases at J, with 17 bases between. The CDR3 is 15 residues long. The DNA of the CDR3 is TGTGCCAGCAGTCCAGGACGGCGGGGCCTCTATGGCTACACCTTC. Translating it yields CASSPGRRGLYGYTF.